The 24 T cell receptor beta chains below come from one sample, sequenced in a study of T cells in pancreatic ductal adenocarcinoma. Surgery without prior neoadjuvant therapy was the treatment of the selected pancreatic ductal adenocarcinoma patients. Clones were sequenced by immunoSEQ multiplex PCR, and TCRdb holds only the in-frame ones, with some missing. The sample consists of around 15,000 clones, roughly 89% of them appearing once. The sequencing input was PBMCs. The receptor set was obtained from a human donor with pancreatic ductal adenocarcinoma.

The chain employs TRBV9 and TRBJ2-3; tentatively, D is TRBD1 (5 bases). The CDR3 is 18 residues long. Germline CDR1 SGDLS, CDR2 YYNGEE. Trimming stripped 0 bases from V and 3 bases from J, with 20 bases between. As DNA, the CDR3 is TGTGCCAGCAGCGTAGCTAGGTCAAGGGGCGCGGTTACAGATACGCAGTATTTT. It yields the protein CASSVARSRGAVTDTQYF.

The V and J genes are TRBV5-1 and TRBJ1-2; no clear D gene. Trimming stripped 8 bases from V and 0 bases from J, with 17 bases between. Germline-derived CDR1 and CDR2 are SGHRS and YFSETQ. There are 15 residues in the CDR3. The CDR3 region has the DNA TGCGCCAGGCTCGTAGGGCAGGCCACTAACTATGGCTACACCTTC. The encoded protein is CARLVGQATNYGYTF.

This clone showed up just once. V gene TRBV5-1 combines with J gene TRBJ1-1, with TRBD1 matching over 8 bases. The CDR3 loop spans 15 amino acids. From germline, CDR1 is SGHRS and CDR2 YFSETQ. V lost 0 bases and J lost 6; bases outside the gene matches: 7. As DNA, the CDR3 is TGCGCCAGCAGCTTGGCCTGGACAGGGATCGCTGAAGCTTTCTTT. Its protein is CASSLAWTGIAEAFF.

This rearrangement joins TRBV9 to TRBJ2-3, with TRBD2 identical over 12 bases. Germline lookup yields CDR1 SGDLS and CDR2 YYNGEE. This CDR3 comprises 20 residues. The junction had 11 bases not matched to a gene; V was cut back by 0 bases and J by 0 bases. The CDR3 region has the DNA TGTGCCAGCAGCGTAGCTACTAGCGGGGGGCTGCCCCTTAGCACAGATACGCAGTATTTT. Translation: CASSVATSGGLPLSTDTQYF.

V and J are TRBV14 and TRBJ1-3, with 9 bases aligning to TRBD1. CDR3 length equals 17 residues. Germline CDR1 and CDR2: SGHDN and FVKESK. Germline trimming cut 3 bases from V and 1 base from J; bases unmatched to any gene: 7. CDR3 amino acids: CASSHGQGKASGNTIYF. The DNA for the CDR3 is TGTGCCAGCAGCCATGGACAGGGGAAGGCTTCTGGAAACACCATATATTTT.

This clone turned up a few times. The V and J genes are TRBV7-7 and TRBJ2-7; 11 bases align to TRBD2. Germline CDR1 and CDR2: SSHAT and FNYEAQ (reference sequence). J was trimmed by 2 bases and V by 4 bases; bases with no gene match: 13. This CDR3 is built from 18 residues. The DNA of the CDR3 is TGTGCCAGCAGCTCCGAGACCCGACTAGCGGGACATACCTACGAGCAGTACTTC. Protein sequence: CASSSETRLAGHTYEQYF.

The V call is TRBV29-1, the J call TRBJ2-6; D gene ambiguous. V lost 4 bases to trimming and J lost 0 bases, with 4 bases between them. This CDR3 contains 13 residues. Germline CDR1 reads SQVTM; CDR2 reads ANQGSEA. CDR3 coding DNA: TGCAGCGTTGCCGCCTCTGGGGCCAACGTCCTGACTTTC. This gives the protein CSVAASGANVLTF.

This chain joins TRBV27 and TRBJ2-7, with a possible D match to TRBD1 (5 bases). The V gene's germline CDR1 is MNHEY and CDR2 SMNVEV (reference sequence). The germline V and J ends were trimmed by 2 bases and 2 bases, with 7 bases remaining between them. The length of the CDR3 is 13 residues. DNA of the CDR3: TGTGCCAGCAGTTTACAGGGTCCCTACGAGCAGTACTTC. Translating gives CASSLQGPYEQYF.

This clone has a single count. This sequence joins TRBV10-1 and TRBJ2-2; 7 nucleotides agree with TRBD2. Germline assignment: CDR1 WNHNN and CDR2 SYGVQD (reference sequence). The ends lost 2 bases at V and 0 bases at J; junction bases unmatched: 6. The CDR3 loop spans 17 amino acids. The CDR3, as DNA: TGCGCCAGCAGTGAGACCGTCGCGGGAGCGAACACCGGGGAGCTGTTTTTT. Translation: CASSETVAGANTGELFF.

This clone was observed a single time. The chain uses TRBV6-5 and TRBJ2-2; no firm D call. The CDR3 contains 12 residues. Germline CDR1 reads MNHEY; CDR2 reads SVGAGI. The V end was cut by 6 bases, the J end by 5 bases, with 7 bases between. CDR3 bases: TGTGCCAGCAGACCCGGGACCGGGGAGCTGTTTTTT. Translating it yields CASRPGTGELFF.

The chain carries TRBV9 and TRBJ2-2, with a tentative D call TRBD2 (6 bases). Trimming stripped 2 bases from V and 1 base from J, with 12 bases between. Germline lookup yields CDR1 SGDLS and CDR2 YYNGEE. The CDR3 length is 16 residues. The CDR3 here is CASSVRDAMNTGELFF. The CDR3 DNA reads TGTGCCAGCAGCGTGCGGGACGCTATGAACACCGGGGAGCTGTTTTTT.

V is TRBV7-2 and J is TRBJ2-1; no clear D gene. V was shortened by 0 bases and J by 0 bases, with 9 bases between the two germline ends. This CDR3 region has 16 residues. Looked up from germline, CDR1 is SGHTA and CDR2 is FQGNSA. The CDR3 loop reads CASSLATGSSYNEQFF. The CDR3 nucleotides are TGTGCCAGCAGCTTAGCTACGGGTAGCTCCTACAATGAGCAGTTCTTC.

The V call is TRBV2, the J call TRBJ2-3; 10 bases are shared with TRBD1. This CDR3 is 14 amino acids long. Germline V CDR1 and CDR2: SNHLY, FYNNEI. The V and J ends lost 8 bases and 0 bases, in that order; junction bases with no gene match: 2. CDR3 coding DNA: TGTGCCAGCGACAGGGGGCGCAGCACAGATACGCAGTATTTT. It encodes CASDRGRSTDTQYF.

The chain links TRBV5-1 to TRBJ2-3, with 7 nucleotides matching TRBD1. Germline-derived CDR1 and CDR2 are SGHRS and YFSETQ. The CDR3 contains 19 residues. After removal of 3 bases from V and 0 bases from J, the junction contained 16 bases not matched to a gene. CDR3 sequence: CASSSPGTEWELSTDTQYF. CDR3 DNA sequence: TGCGCCAGCAGCTCCCCCGGGACAGAGTGGGAACTGAGCACAGATACGCAGTATTTT.

The rearrangement links TRBV19 to TRBJ1-1; unclear D gene. The CDR3 is 16 amino acids. CDR1 is LNHDA, CDR2 SQIVND, per germline (reference sequence). Trimming pared 7 bases from V and 5 bases from J, leaving 23 bases between. The CDR3 coding sequence is TGTGCCAGTACCTATGGGTCCCCAGGTCGGGGAACTGAAGCTTTCTTT. Protein product: CASTYGSPGRGTEAFF.

CDR3 sequence (DNA): TGTGCCAGCAGTGAGCGGCAGATCTACGAGCAGTACTTC. Its translation: CASSERQIYEQYF. The chain couples TRBV2 to TRBJ2-7; unclear D gene. V dropped 3 bases and J dropped 3 bases, with 9 bases sitting between them. The CDR3 loop spans 13 amino acids. Germline CDR1 SNHLY, CDR2 FYNNEI.

The CDR3 reads CASSLGPGAGEQFF. CDR3 nucleotide sequence: TGTGCCAGCAGCTTGGGTCCGGGGGCAGGGGAGCAGTTCTTC. The chain recombines TRBV5-6 with TRBJ2-1; D might be TRBD1 or TRBD2, each matching 6 bases. Per the germline V gene, CDR1 is SGHDT and CDR2 is YYEEEE. CDR3 size: 14 residues. V shed 0 bases and J shed 10 bases, with 14 bases lying between them.

The V and J genes are TRBV7-9 and TRBJ2-1, with D maybe TRBD1 (6 bases). CDR3 length: 16 amino acids. The germline gives CDR1 SEHNR, CDR2 FQNEAQ (reference sequence). V gave up 1 base and J gave up 6 bases, with 16 bases separating them. The CDR3 sequence: CASSLEIGGISNEQFF. DNA for the CDR3: TGTGCCAGCAGCTTAGAGATAGGGGGAATTAGCAATGAGCAGTTCTTC. The whole variable domain, filled in from reference TRBV7-9 and TRBJ2-1, reads DTGVSQNPRHKITKRGQNVTFRCDPISEHNRLYWYRQTLGQGPEFLTYFQNEAQLEKSRLLSDRFSAERPKGSFSTLEIQRTEQGDSAMYLCASSLEIGGISNEQFFGPGTRLTVL.

CDR3 coding DNA: TGTGCTAGTGGTTTGGCGAACCGGGACAGGGGAGACTCCTACAATGAGCAGTTCTTC. This sequence encodes CASGLANRDRGDSYNEQFF. The genes are TRBV12-5 and TRBJ2-1, with 10 bases identical to TRBD1. The germline CDR1 and CDR2 sequences are LGHNT and FRNRAP. J was trimmed by 0 bases and V by 1 base; bases with no gene match: 9. The CDR3 covers 19 residues.

The chain combines TRBV6-6 with TRBJ1-2; D is possibly TRBD1 (6 bases). Germline V lookup: CDR1 MNHNY, CDR2 SVGAGI (reference sequence). The CDR3 extends over 16 amino acids. Deletions cut 0 bases from V and 5 bases from J, with 16 bases between. The CDR3 coding sequence is TGTGCCAGCAGTTACTCGAAACAGGGCCCCGGGTATGGCTACACCTTC. Translated, it gives CASSYSKQGPGYGYTF.

The rearrangement links TRBV30 to TRBJ1-3; D possibly corresponds to TRBD1 (5 bases). Deletions cut 1 base from V and 0 bases from J, with 7 bases between. There are 14 residues in the CDR3. CDR1 and CDR2 (germline): GTSNPN, SVGIG (reference sequence). As DNA, the CDR3 is TGTGCCTGGAGTGAGGGGCACTCTGGAAACACCATATATTTT. Translated: CAWSEGHSGNTIYF.

This clone was detected only once. This CDR3 reads CASSLVGGTGVANEQYF. Written as DNA, the CDR3 is TGTGCCAGCAGCTTAGTGGGCGGGACAGGGGTAGCGAACGAGCAGTACTTC. The chain employs TRBV7-8 and TRBJ2-7; 10 bases line up with TRBD1. J gave up 5 bases and V 1 base, and 11 bases lay outside the gene matches. The CDR3 spans 17 residues. Germline assignment: CDR1 SGHVS and CDR2 FQNEAQ.

This clone occurred once. The rearrangement links TRBV5-6 to TRBJ1-6; the D gene is possibly TRBD1 (5 bases). The CDR3 consists of 15 residues. V lost 5 bases, J lost 6 bases, and 15 bases lay in between. Germline-derived CDR1 and CDR2 are SGHDT and YYEEEE. The CDR3 DNA is TGTGCCAGCAGGGCGCGGGGACTGAGTAATTCACCCCTCCACTTT. It encodes CASRARGLSNSPLHF.

The chain employs TRBV9 and TRBJ2-1; 9 bases are shared with TRBD2. The germline gives CDR1 SGDLS, CDR2 YYNGEE. The trim removed 0 bases at V and 6 bases at J, leaving 4 bases unmatched. The CDR3 is 15 residues long. The CDR3 region is CASSVVAGATNEQFF. CDR3 nucleotide sequence: TGTGCCAGCAGCGTAGTAGCGGGGGCTACCAATGAGCAGTTCTTC.